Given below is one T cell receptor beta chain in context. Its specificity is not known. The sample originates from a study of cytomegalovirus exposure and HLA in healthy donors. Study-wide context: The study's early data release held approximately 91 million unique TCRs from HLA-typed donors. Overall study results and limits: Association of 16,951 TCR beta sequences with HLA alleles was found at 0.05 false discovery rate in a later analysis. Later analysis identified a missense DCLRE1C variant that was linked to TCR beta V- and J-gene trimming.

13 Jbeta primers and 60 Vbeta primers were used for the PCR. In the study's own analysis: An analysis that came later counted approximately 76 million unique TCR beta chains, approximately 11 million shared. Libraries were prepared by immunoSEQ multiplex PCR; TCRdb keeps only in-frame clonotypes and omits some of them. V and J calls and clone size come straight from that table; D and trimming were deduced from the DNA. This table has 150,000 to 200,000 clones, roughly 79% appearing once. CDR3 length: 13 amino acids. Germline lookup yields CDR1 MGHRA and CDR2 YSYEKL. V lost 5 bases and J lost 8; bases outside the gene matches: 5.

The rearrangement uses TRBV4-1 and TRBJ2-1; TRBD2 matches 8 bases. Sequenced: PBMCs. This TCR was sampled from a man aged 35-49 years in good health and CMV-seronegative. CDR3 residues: CASSGTSIDEQFF. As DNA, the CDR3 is TGCGCCAGCAGCGGGACTAGTATCGATGAGCAGTTCTTC.